This T cell receptor beta chain was identified during a study of early T cells in non-severe SARS-CoV-2 infection. Study-level information: The input, bulk RNA from unsorted whole blood, was sequenced, and chains were unpaired.

This clonotype was seen many times. The antigen remains unidentified. In the library, individual cDNA molecules carried attached unique molecular identifiers. Via MiXCR, TCRdb re-called the 5' RACE reads, giving one row per CDR3 protein. The sample carries about 26,000 distinct CDR3 sequences, roughly 4.2% recorded once. Study-wide findings and caveats: VDJdb matching favored anti-spike CD8 responses, missing private and CD4 specificities.

This clonotype was obtained from an adult who was a healthcare worker with PCR-confirmed SARS-CoV-2 infection or an uninfected control (not recorded which). Sequenced input: whole blood.

The CDR3 sequence is CASSLAGTGSNEQFF. The CDR3 nucleotides are TGTGCCAGCAGCTTAGCCGGGACAGGGTCGAATGAGCAGTTCTTC. The chain employs TRBV11-3 and TRBJ2-1, with TRBD1 matching over 9 bases. The V gene's germline CDR1 is SGHNT and CDR2 YENEEA. V lost 1 base and J lost 7; bases outside the gene matches: 5. The CDR3 totals 15 residues.